The 9 T cell receptor beta chains below all came from one sample that was sequenced in a study of blood T cell repertoires in COVID-19. The repertoire was sequenced with immunoSEQ multiplex PCR; TCRdb's copy has only in-frame clones and lacks some. The repertoire has 95,000 to 150,000 clones, over 70% of them found once; the top ten carry around 5.6%. Material for sequencing was peripheral blood. Source of these receptors: a man of 80 years or more with active or convalescent COVID-19.

The CDR3 protein is CASSFLIRGHEQYF. The CDR3 DNA reads as TGTGCCAGCAGTTTCTTGATCAGGGGCCACGAGCAGTACTTC. The chain uses TRBV6-1 and TRBJ2-7; D possibly corresponds to TRBD1 (6 bases). Deletions cut 5 bases from V and 5 bases from J, with 16 bases between. Germline CDR1 and CDR2: MNHNS and SASEGT. The CDR3 length is 14 residues.

This chain uses TRBV24-1 with TRBJ2-2; a possible D gene is TRBD2 (6 bases). Germline assignment: CDR1 KGHDR and CDR2 SFDVKD. The CDR3 runs 15 residues. The V end lost 5 bases, the J end lost 1 base, and 10 bases lay between the germline ends. This CDR3 reads CATSGGLKNTGELFF. The CDR3 DNA reads TGTGCCACCAGTGGGGGACTGAAGAACACCGGGGAGCTGTTTTTT.

This clone was picked up a small number of times. The genes are TRBV6-5 and TRBJ2-7, with 7 positions matching TRBD1. Trimming at V came to 2 bases and at J to 4 bases, leaving 5 bases not matched to a gene. The CDR3 runs 14 residues. CDR1 MNHEY and CDR2 SVGAGI come from the germline V gene. The CDR3 nucleotides are TGTGCCAGCAGTTACGACAGGGCGGTGTACGAGCAGTACTTC. Translation gives CASSYDRAVYEQYF.

This clone has just one count. The J gene is TRBJ1-6, the V gene TRBV6-1; D is perhaps TRBD1 (6 bases). The germline V gene has CDR1 MNHNS and CDR2 SASEGT. There are 12 residues in the CDR3. V gave up 3 bases and J gave up 19 bases, with 16 bases separating them. CDR3 nucleotide sequence: TGTGCCAGCAGTGAGCCCGGGACAATTCCACACTTT. Its protein product is CASSEPGTIPHF.

The chain joins TRBV29-1 to TRBJ1-2, with D uncertain. The CDR3 has 12 amino acids. Per germline, CDR1 SQVTM and CDR2 ANQGSEA. The V end lost 1 base, the J end lost 4 bases, and 7 bases lay between the germline ends. DNA for the CDR3: TGCAGCGTTGAAGGTCGGTCCTATGGCTACACCTTC. Residues: CSVEGRSYGYTF.

The gene calls are TRBV6-5 and TRBJ2-3, with 9 bases fitting TRBD2. CDR1 and CDR2 (germline): MNHEY, SVGAGI. V lost 4 bases to trimming and J lost 0 bases; unmatched junction nucleotides: 5. The CDR3 sequence is 16 residues long. CDR3 bases: TGTGCCAGCAGTTCCTCGCGGGGGGGTAGCACAGATACGCAGTATTTT. Protein: CASSSSRGGSTDTQYF.

The rearrangement joins TRBV5-6 to TRBJ1-4, with TRBD1 matching 8 bases. Trimming cost V 2 bases and J 8 bases; bases outside gene matches: 5. This CDR3 comprises 14 residues. The germline V gene has CDR1 SGHDT and CDR2 YYEEEE. CDR3 amino acids: CASSFGTGGEKLFF. DNA of the CDR3: TGTGCCAGCAGCTTCGGGACAGGAGGCGAAAAACTGTTTTTT.

V gene TRBV6-5 combines with J gene TRBJ2-7; 12 bases fit TRBD1. CDR3 length: 14 residues. Germline lookup yields CDR1 MNHEY and CDR2 SVGAGI. V dropped 7 bases and J dropped 3; count of bases not matched to a gene: 4. This CDR3 is CASTGQGALYEQYF. CDR3 in DNA: TGTGCCAGCACGGGACAGGGGGCCCTCTACGAGCAGTACTTC.

J is TRBJ2-7 and V is TRBV2; D not certain. The CDR3 totals 11 residues. V was pared by 5 bases and J by 4 bases, with 6 bases between. Germline V gene data show CDR1 as SNHLY and CDR2 as FYNNEI. The CDR3 region is CASSFSYEQYF. In nucleotides, the CDR3 is TGTGCCAGCAGTTTTTCATACGAGCAGTACTTC.